The 32 T cell receptor beta chains presented below share a single source sample, sequenced in a study of T cells after yellow fever vaccination. One entry per CDR3 protein, called by TCRdb with MiXCR from the 5' RACE reads. Among almost 600,000 distinct CDR3 sequences, approximately 13% were seen once, and the ten largest hold about 14%. The source material was PBMCs, sampled on the day of the yellow fever booster vaccination. These receptors were obtained from a man aged 25-45 years who received the YFV17D yellow fever vaccine.

This clonotype was detected ten times or more. Here the CDR3 DNA reads TGCGCCAGCAGCCAAGATATCGAGCGGGAGAGCTACGAGCAGTACTTC. The encoded protein is CASSQDIERESYEQYF. The chain joins TRBV4-3 to TRBJ2-7; 8 nucleotides align to TRBD2. The CDR3 has 16 amino acids. Germline V lookup: CDR1 LGHNA, CDR2 YSLEER. Trimming took 0 bases from V and 3 from J; bases not matched to a gene: 7.

J is TRBJ2-5 and V is TRBV12-3 or TRBV12-4; TRBD2 matches at 7 bases. After removal of 5 bases from V and 4 bases from J, the junction contained 13 bases not matched to a gene. CDR3 length: 16 residues. As DNA, the CDR3 is TGTGCCAGCAGTCCGGAGGGAGGGCAATTTGGAGAGACCCAGTACTTC. Translated, it gives CASSPEGGQFGETQYF.

The chain links TRBV28 to TRBJ1-5; D not resolved. Germline CDR1 MDHEN, CDR2 SYDVKM. This CDR3 has 16 amino acids. Trimming removed 3 bases at V and 0 bases at J, with 12 bases between. In nucleotides, the CDR3 is TGTGCCAGCAGTTTCCGAGGCAGACATAGCAATCAGCCCCAGCATTTT. This encodes CASSFRGRHSNQPQHF.

J is TRBJ1-2 and V is TRBV6-1, with D possibly matching TRBD1 (6 bases). Trimming stripped 10 bases from V and 0 bases from J, with 15 bases between. This CDR3 is 14 amino acids long. Germline assignment: CDR1 MNHNS and CDR2 SASEGT. The CDR3 is CANFGAGANYGYTF. The DNA for the CDR3 is TGTGCCAACTTTGGGGCAGGGGCTAACTATGGCTACACCTTC.

Worth noting for this clonotype: This sequence may be a read error, since a much larger clone differs from it by one base. This chain connects TRBV5-1 to TRBJ2-7; D is unclear. Germline-derived CDR1 and CDR2 are SGHRS and YFSETQ. The CDR3 loop spans 13 amino acids. V dropped 0 bases and J dropped 3 bases, with 7 bases sitting between them. CDR3 loop: CASSLATDYEQYF. The CDR3 DNA reads as TGCGCCAGCAGCTTGGCCACAGACTACGAGCAGTACTTC.

This clonotype was observed a few times. J is TRBJ2-7 and V is TRBV12-3 or TRBV12-4, with TRBD1 as a possible D gene (5 bases). V shed 6 bases and J shed 2 bases, with 17 bases lying between them. The CDR3 sequence is 15 residues long. DNA of the CDR3: TGTGCCAGCAGCCCCTGGGGCGCCAGCCCCTACGAGCAGTACTTC. Translating gives CASSPWGASPYEQYF.

This clonotype was seen a few times. The chain joins TRBV7-2 to TRBJ2-2; D call uncertain. The CDR3 spans 15 residues. The germline CDR1 and CDR2 sequences are SGHTA and FQGNSA. Trimming stripped 2 bases from V and 6 bases from J, with 13 bases between. The CDR3 DNA is TGTGCCAGCAGCTTATTGGGAATCACTCCCGGGGAGCTGTTTTTT. This sequence encodes CASSLLGITPGELFF.

This clonotype was seen a few times. The chain has TRBV5-1 and TRBJ2-1, with 7 positions matching TRBD1. This CDR3 comprises 14 residues. Germline trimming cut 4 bases from V and 5 bases from J; bases unmatched to any gene: 6. The germline V gene encodes CDR1 SGHRS and CDR2 YFSETQ. Written as DNA, the CDR3 is TGCGCCAGCAGCATAGGGACAGCTAACAATGAGCAGTTCTTC. This codes for CASSIGTANNEQFF.

The table lists this clonotype with many counts. The CDR3: CASSSDRGRGYGYTF. In nucleotides, the CDR3 is TGTGCCAGCAGCTCGGACAGGGGGCGAGGTTATGGCTACACCTTC. The chain recombines TRBV25-1 with TRBJ1-2, with 11 bases aligning to TRBD1. Germline loops: CDR1 MGHDK, CDR2 SYGVNS. V trimming: 6 bases; J trimming: 5 bases; junction bases outside the gene matches: 8. The CDR3 is made up of 15 amino acids.

V gene TRBV4-3 combines with J gene TRBJ2-3, with D unresolved. Trimming left V 0 bases short and J 5 bases short, with 6 bases between. Germline lookup yields CDR1 LGHNA and CDR2 YSLEER. The CDR3 has 13 residues. The CDR3 is CASSQETLDTQYF. The CDR3 nucleotides read TGCGCCAGCAGCCAAGAAACTCTAGATACGCAGTATTTT.

This clonotype occurred a few times. The chain uses TRBV29-1 and TRBJ1-2; D not certain. V was clipped by 5 bases and J by 1 base, with 11 bases between them. Germline values: CDR1 SQVTM, CDR2 ANQGSEA. CDR3 length: 13 residues. CDR3 amino acids: CSVLSGFNYGYTF. The CDR3 nucleotides read TGCAGCGTTCTCTCGGGGTTTAACTATGGCTACACCTTC.

The chain combines TRBV21-1 with TRBJ2-1; the table calls TRBD1, which could not be checked here. TRBV21-1 is listed as a pseudogene. CDR3 length: 16 amino acids. CDR3 sequence: CASSKSRRDSDHEQFF. The CDR3 coding sequence is TGTGCCAGCAGCAAAAGCAGAAGGGACAGCGACCATGAGCAGTTCTTC.

The genes are TRBV7-9 and TRBJ2-7, with D possibly TRBD2 on 6 matching bases. CDR1 SEHNR and CDR2 FQNEAQ come from the germline V gene (reference sequence). V was cut by 2 bases and J by 6 bases, with 8 bases left in between. This CDR3 comprises 12 residues. CDR3 sequence reads: CASSLLGGEQYF. The DNA for the CDR3 is TGTGCCAGCAGCTTATTGGGGGGCGAGCAGTACTTC.

This clonotype was counted between two and nine times. The V and J genes are TRBV9 and TRBJ2-7; the D gene could be TRBD1 or TRBD2 (5 bases each). The germline gives CDR1 SGDLS, CDR2 YYNGEE. The V gene lost 3 bases and the J gene lost 5 bases, with 18 bases spanning the gap. The CDR3 has 15 amino acids. DNA for the CDR3: TGTGCCAGCAGCGCGGGGACGGCCGCTTTCGACGAGCAGTACTTC. Translation: CASSAGTAAFDEQYF.

This clonotype was recorded a few times. The chain links TRBV30 to TRBJ1-5; no clear D gene. V lost 0 bases, J lost 9 bases, and 21 bases lay in between. Germline V gene data show CDR1 as GTSNPN and CDR2 as SVGIG (reference sequence). The CDR3 consists of 16 residues. CDR3 protein: CAWSVTGSPFSGPQHF. The CDR3 DNA is TGTGCCTGGAGTGTAACCGGGAGCCCTTTTTCGGGGCCCCAGCATTTT.

This chain connects TRBV9 to TRBJ2-1; 7 nucleotides align to TRBD2. There are 15 residues in the CDR3. V lost 0 bases, J lost 4 bases, and 4 bases stayed unmatched. Germline V gene sequence: CDR1 SGDLS, CDR2 YYNGEE. The CDR3 region has the DNA TGTGCCAGCAGCGTAGGCGGGAGTGAGTACAATGAGCAGTTCTTC. Translation: CASSVGGSEYNEQFF.

A few counts support this clonotype. The V gene is TRBV11-2, the J gene TRBJ2-2; TRBD2 matches at 8 bases. Germline V gene sequence: CDR1 SGHAT, CDR2 FQNNGV. This CDR3 is 19 amino acids long. Trimming cost V 5 bases and J 3 bases; bases outside gene matches: 17. The CDR3 here is CASSITPRGSGVDTGELFF. In nucleotides, the CDR3 is TGTGCCAGCAGCATAACTCCCCGTGGTAGCGGGGTAGACACCGGGGAGCTGTTTTTT.

CDR3 protein: CAISVQGAEAFF. In DNA, the CDR3 is TGTGCCATCAGTGTACAGGGCGCTGAAGCTTTCTTT. The chain carries TRBV10-3 and TRBJ1-1; tentatively, D is TRBD1 (6 bases). V lost 4 bases to trimming and J lost 6 bases, with 9 bases between them. CDR3 size: 12 residues. Germline CDR1 and CDR2: ENHRY and SYGVKD.

This clonotype was counted only a few times. This chain links TRBV7-6 with TRBJ2-5; 9 nucleotides match TRBD2. Germline CDR1 is SGHVS and CDR2 is FNYEAQ. The CDR3 sequence is 15 residues long. Trimming cost V 3 bases and J 5 bases; bases outside gene matches: 7. The CDR3 is CASSLANSGSETQYF. CDR3 nucleotides: TGTGCCAGCAGCTTGGCGAATAGCGGGAGCGAGACCCAGTACTTC.

This clonotype has more than one count but fewer than ten. The chain employs TRBV7-2 and TRBJ2-7, with D maybe TRBD1 (5 bases). In germline, CDR1 is SGHTA, CDR2 FQGNSA. The CDR3 length is 15 residues. The V and J ends lost 3 bases and 2 bases respectively, with 14 bases between them. The chain's CDR3 is CASSLGQGQAYEQYF. In nucleotides, the CDR3 is TGTGCCAGCAGCTTGGGGCAAGGGCAAGCCTACGAGCAGTACTTC.

The V and J genes are TRBV27 and TRBJ1-2; D is possibly TRBD1 (5 bases). CDR3 length: 16 residues. CDR1 and CDR2 (germline): MNHEY, SMNVEV (reference sequence). Deletions cut 4 bases from V and 8 bases from J, with 23 bases between. The CDR3 DNA sequence: TGTGCCAGCAGTTCTCGTGCCAATGGGGGATCGGGGGGCTACACCTTC. Its translation is CASSSRANGGSGGYTF.

This clonotype has only a few counts. The rearrangement links TRBV19 to TRBJ2-7; D gene ambiguous. Trimming stripped 7 bases from V and 3 bases from J, with 16 bases between. This CDR3 is built from 14 residues. Germline CDR1 reads LNHDA; CDR2 reads SQIVND (reference sequence). CDR3 nucleotides: TGTGCCAGTACCTCCAGTGGCCCCTACTACGAGCAGTACTTC. Its protein is CASTSSGPYYEQYF.

This clonotype appeared a few times. The V gene is TRBV7-6, the J gene TRBJ2-1; D gene uncertain. This CDR3 has 12 residues. CDR1 SGHVS and CDR2 FNYEAQ come from the germline V gene. The ends were cut back, 5 bases at V and 8 bases at J, with 10 bases in the middle. CDR3 bases: TGTGCCAGCAGCCACCAGCCCCATGAGCAGTTCTTC. This gives the protein CASSHQPHEQFF. Filled out from reference TRBV7-6 and TRBJ2-1, the complete variable domain reads GAGVSQSPRYKVTKRGQDVALRCDPISGHVSLYWYRQALGQGPEFLTYFNYEAQQDKSGLPNDRFSAERPEGSISTLTIQRTEQRDSAMYRCASSHQPHEQFFGPGTRLTVL.

This rearrangement joins TRBV6-1 to TRBJ2-3, with 7 bases matching TRBD2. CDR1 and CDR2 from the germline V gene are MNHNS and SASEGT. Unmatched junction bases numbered 10, after V lost 8 bases and J lost 2 bases. The CDR3 consists of 15 residues. As DNA, the CDR3 is TGTGCCAGCTCTCAAGCGGGAACTAACACAGATACGCAGTATTTT. It codes for CASSQAGTNTDTQYF.

This clonotype has just a few counts. The chain uses TRBV7-2 and TRBJ1-1; no reliable D call. The germline V gene encodes CDR1 SGHTA and CDR2 FQGNSA. V dropped 5 bases and J dropped 1 base, with 8 bases sitting between them. The CDR3 extends over 13 amino acids. CDR3 sequence reads: CASSPPPNTEAFF. The CDR3 DNA reads as TGTGCCAGCAGCCCGCCACCGAACACTGAAGCTTTCTTT.

The chain carries TRBV12-5 and TRBJ2-5, with D perhaps matching TRBD1 or TRBD2 (7 bases each). In germline, CDR1 is LGHNT, CDR2 FRNRAP. This CDR3 contains 13 residues. V lost 7 bases to trimming and J lost 7 bases, with 16 bases between them. This chain's CDR3 is CASVQGGTGTQYF. The CDR3 DNA follows: TGTGCTAGTGTGCAGGGGGGGACTGGGACCCAGTACTTC. Complete variable domain (other parts from reference TRBV12-5 and TRBJ2-5): DARVTQTPRHKVTEMGQEVTMRCQPILGHNTVFWYRQTMMQGLELLAYFRNRAPLDDSGMPKDRFSAEMPDATLATLKIQPSEPRDSAVYFCASVQGGTGTQYFGPGTRLLVL.

This clonotype was seen more than once but under ten times. In DNA form, the CDR3 reads TGTGCCAGCGGGGACACATTCTACGAGCAGTACTTC. Translated, it gives CASGDTFYEQYF. This chain joins TRBV7-2 and TRBJ2-7; tentative D call: TRBD1 (6 bases). Germline lookup yields CDR1 SGHTA and CDR2 FQGNSA. The ends were cut back, 8 bases at V and 3 bases at J, with 11 bases in the middle. This CDR3 is 12 amino acids long.

The CDR3 DNA reads as TGTGCCAGCAGAAGGACTGAGGCCAGGGAGCAGTACTTC. This gives the protein CASRRTEAREQYF. The rearrangement uses TRBV6-1 and TRBJ2-7, with D possibly matching TRBD2 (5 bases). The V end was cut by 6 bases, the J end by 7 bases, with 16 bases between. Germline V lookup: CDR1 MNHNS, CDR2 SASEGT. The CDR3 is 13 amino acids.

This chain uses TRBV7-9 with TRBJ2-5, with TRBD2 matching over 11 bases. The CDR3 consists of 17 residues. V shed 5 bases, J shed 2 bases, and the junction held 10 bases outside the gene matches. From germline, CDR1 is SEHNR and CDR2 FQNEAQ (reference sequence). This CDR3 is CASSPRLAGMSQETQYF. The CDR3 DNA reads TGTGCCAGCAGCCCGAGACTAGCGGGAATGTCTCAAGAGACCCAGTACTTC.

The chain recombines TRBV20-1 with TRBJ2-1; TRBD1 matches 8 bases. The J segment lost 4 bases and the V segment lost 6 bases, leaving 11 bases of the junction unmatched. From germline, CDR1 is DFQATT and CDR2 SNEGSKA (reference sequence). CDR3 length: 15 residues. The DNA of the CDR3 is TGCAGTGCCGGCCCCCAGGGGGCAGGATACAATGAGCAGTTCTTC. This sequence encodes CSAGPQGAGYNEQFF.

The rearrangement joins TRBV20-1 to TRBJ2-1; tentatively, D is TRBD1 (5 bases). V was shortened by 3 bases and J by 9 bases, with 18 bases between the two germline ends. The CDR3 spans 14 residues. Germline V gene sequence: CDR1 DFQATT, CDR2 SNEGSKA (reference sequence). CDR3 amino acids: CSASGLSGAAEQFF. The CDR3 coding sequence is TGCAGTGCTAGTGGTTTGTCTGGGGCGGCTGAGCAGTTCTTC.

The rearrangement uses TRBV20-1 and TRBJ2-7; TRBD1 matches 10 bases. J lost 5 bases, V lost 6 bases, and 13 bases had no gene match. Germline V gene lookup returns CDR1 DFQATT and CDR2 SNEGSKA (reference sequence). The CDR3 extends over 15 amino acids. For the CDR3, the DNA is TGCAGTGCCATTACACCGGGACAGGGGAGCCACGAGCAGTACTTC. Its translation: CSAITPGQGSHEQYF.